This T cell receptor beta chain was recovered during a study of cytotoxic CD8 clonotypes in ibrutinib-treated CLL. Study-wide context: Response sampling occurred after a median 12 months of treatment (range 6 to 36). Mean yields were approximately 270,000 productive templates and around 98,000 productive rearrangements per sample.

As input for TCR beta libraries, around 2.1 micrograms of genomic DNA came from cryopreserved PBMCs. Clones were sequenced by immunoSEQ multiplex PCR, and TCRdb holds only the in-frame ones, with some missing. The table records 110,000 to 150,000 clones, about 78% of them present only once. The ends were cut back, 7 bases at V and 0 bases at J, with 13 bases in the middle. CDR3 size: 14 residues. Germline assignment: CDR1 SQVTM and CDR2 ANQGSEA. Points on this clone: Antigen: not known.

Broader study findings: Having risen at ibrutinib response, clonality had fallen back toward baseline by progression.

The sequence derives from a human donor with chronic lymphocytic leukemia. Here the sequenced sample was PBMCs, taken after 24 months of ibrutinib treatment. The chain combines TRBV29-1 with TRBJ1-5; D unclear. DNA of the CDR3: TGCAGCGCCACGACGGTTTATAGCAATCAGCCCCAGCATTTT. Translation gives CSATTVYSNQPQHF.